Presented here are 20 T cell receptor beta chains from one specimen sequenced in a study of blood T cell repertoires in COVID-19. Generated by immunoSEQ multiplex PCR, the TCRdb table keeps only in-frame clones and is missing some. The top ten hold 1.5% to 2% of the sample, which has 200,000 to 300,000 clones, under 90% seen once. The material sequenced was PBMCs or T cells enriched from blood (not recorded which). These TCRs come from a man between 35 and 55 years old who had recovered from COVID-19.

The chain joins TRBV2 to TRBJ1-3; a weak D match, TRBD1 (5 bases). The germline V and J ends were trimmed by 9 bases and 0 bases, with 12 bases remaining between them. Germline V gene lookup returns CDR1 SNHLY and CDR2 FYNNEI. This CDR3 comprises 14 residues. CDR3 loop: CASKQGRSGNTIYF. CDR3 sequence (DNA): TGTGCCAGTAAGCAGGGTCGCTCTGGAAACACCATATATTTT.

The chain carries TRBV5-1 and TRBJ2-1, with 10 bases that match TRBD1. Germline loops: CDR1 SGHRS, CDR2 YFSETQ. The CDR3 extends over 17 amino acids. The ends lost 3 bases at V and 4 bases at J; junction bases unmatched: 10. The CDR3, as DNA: TGCGCCAGCAGCTGGTTTCTTGGACAGGGGGTTTACAATGAGCAGTTCTTC. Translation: CASSWFLGQGVYNEQFF.

As DNA, the CDR3 is TGTGCCAGCCTTAGCGGGGGGGTCTACAATGAGCAGTTCTTC. This codes for CASLSGGVYNEQFF. The chain uses TRBV6-5 and TRBJ2-1; 11 bases align to TRBD2. Looked up from germline, CDR1 is MNHEY and CDR2 is SVGAGI. This CDR3 has 14 residues. V lost 8 bases, J lost 3 bases, and 3 bases stayed unmatched.

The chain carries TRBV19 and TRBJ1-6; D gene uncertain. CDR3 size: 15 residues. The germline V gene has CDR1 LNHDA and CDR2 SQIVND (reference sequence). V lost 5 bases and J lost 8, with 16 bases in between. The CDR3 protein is CASSPQQTWDSPLHF. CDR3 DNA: TGTGCCAGTAGTCCCCAACAGACGTGGGATTCACCCCTCCACTTT.

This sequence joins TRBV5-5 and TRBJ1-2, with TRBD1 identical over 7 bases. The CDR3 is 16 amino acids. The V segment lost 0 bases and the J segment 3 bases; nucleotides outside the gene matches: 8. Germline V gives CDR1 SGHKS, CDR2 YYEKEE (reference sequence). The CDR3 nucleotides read TGTGCCAGCAGCTTGGTTGGACAGGACAAATACTATGGCTACACCTTC. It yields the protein CASSLVGQDKYYGYTF.

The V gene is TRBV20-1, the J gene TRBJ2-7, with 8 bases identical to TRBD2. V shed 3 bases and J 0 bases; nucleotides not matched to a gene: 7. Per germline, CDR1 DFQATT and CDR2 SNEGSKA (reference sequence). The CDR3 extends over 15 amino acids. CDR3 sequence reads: CSASLVAGSSYEQYF. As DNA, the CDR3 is TGCAGTGCTAGTTTAGTAGCGGGGAGCTCCTACGAGCAGTACTTC.

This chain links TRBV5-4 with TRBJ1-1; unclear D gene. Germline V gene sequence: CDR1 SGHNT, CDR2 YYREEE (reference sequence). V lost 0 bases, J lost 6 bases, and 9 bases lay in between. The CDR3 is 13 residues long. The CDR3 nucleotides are TGTGCCAGCAGCTTGGTCGAGCTGCCTGAAGCTTTCTTT. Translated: CASSLVELPEAFF. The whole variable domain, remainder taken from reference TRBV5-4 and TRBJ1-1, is ETGVTQSPTHLIKTRGQQVTLRCSSQSGHNTVSWYQQALGQGPQFIFQYYREEENGRGNFPPRFSGLQFPNYSSELNVNALELDDSALYLCASSLVELPEAFFGQGTRLTVV.

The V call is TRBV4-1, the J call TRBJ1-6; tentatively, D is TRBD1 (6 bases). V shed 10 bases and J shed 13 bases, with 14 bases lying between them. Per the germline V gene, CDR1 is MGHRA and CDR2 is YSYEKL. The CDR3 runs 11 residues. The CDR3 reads CANLTGHPLHF. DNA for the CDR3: TGCGCCAACTTGACAGGCCACCCCCTCCACTTT.

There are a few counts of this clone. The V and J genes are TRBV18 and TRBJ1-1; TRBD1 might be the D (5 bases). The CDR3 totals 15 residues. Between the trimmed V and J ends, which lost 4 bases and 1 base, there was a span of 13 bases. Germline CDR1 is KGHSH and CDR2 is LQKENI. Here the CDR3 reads CASSLDSSWNTEAFF. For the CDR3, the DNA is TGTGCCAGCTCACTTGACAGTTCCTGGAACACTGAAGCTTTCTTT.

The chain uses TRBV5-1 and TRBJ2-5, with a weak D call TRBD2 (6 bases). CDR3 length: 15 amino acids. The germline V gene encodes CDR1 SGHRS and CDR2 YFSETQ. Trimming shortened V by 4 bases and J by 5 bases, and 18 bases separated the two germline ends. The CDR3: CASSEREAKTETQYF. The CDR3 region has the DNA TGCGCCAGCAGCGAAAGGGAGGCCAAAACGGAGACCCAGTACTTC.

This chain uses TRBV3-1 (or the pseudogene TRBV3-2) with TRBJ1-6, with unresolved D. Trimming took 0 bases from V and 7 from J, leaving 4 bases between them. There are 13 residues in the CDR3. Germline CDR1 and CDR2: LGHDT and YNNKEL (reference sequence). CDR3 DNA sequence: TGTGCCAGCAGCCAAGATCAGAATTCACCCCTCCACTTT. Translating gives CASSQDQNSPLHF.

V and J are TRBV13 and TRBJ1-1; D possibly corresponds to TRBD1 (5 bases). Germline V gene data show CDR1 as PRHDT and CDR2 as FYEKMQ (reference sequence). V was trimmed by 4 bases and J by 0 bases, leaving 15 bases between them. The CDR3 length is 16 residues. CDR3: CASSSNIQALNTEAFF. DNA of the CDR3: TGTGCCAGCAGCTCAAACATACAGGCCCTGAACACTGAAGCTTTCTTT.

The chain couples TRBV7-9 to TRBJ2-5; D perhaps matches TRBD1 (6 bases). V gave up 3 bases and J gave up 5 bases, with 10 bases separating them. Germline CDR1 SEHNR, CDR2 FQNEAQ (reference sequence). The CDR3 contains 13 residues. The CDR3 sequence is CASSFQGRETQYF. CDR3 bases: TGTGCCAGCAGCTTCCAGGGGCGGGAGACCCAGTACTTC.

The CDR3 DNA reads as TGTGCCAGCAGTGCCACAGGGGGCGGCACAGATACGCAGTATTTT. This encodes CASSATGGGTDTQYF. The chain is built from TRBV28 and TRBJ2-3; 9 bases fit TRBD1. Trimming took 5 bases from V and 1 from J; bases not matched to a gene: 4. CDR1 and CDR2 from the germline V gene are MDHEN and SYDVKM. The length of the CDR3 is 15 residues.

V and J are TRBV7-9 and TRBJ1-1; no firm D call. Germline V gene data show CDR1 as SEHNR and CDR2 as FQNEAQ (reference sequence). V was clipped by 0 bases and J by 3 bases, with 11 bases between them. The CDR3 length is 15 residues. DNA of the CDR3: TGTGCCAGCAGCTTAGCGCCCGGGGTCGACACTGAAGCTTTCTTT. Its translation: CASSLAPGVDTEAFF.

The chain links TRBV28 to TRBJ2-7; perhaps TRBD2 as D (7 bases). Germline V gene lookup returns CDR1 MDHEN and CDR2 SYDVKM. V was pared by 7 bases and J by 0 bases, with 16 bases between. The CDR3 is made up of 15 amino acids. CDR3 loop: CASTGARGPSYEQYF. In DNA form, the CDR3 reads TGTGCCAGCACCGGGGCGCGGGGGCCCTCCTACGAGCAGTACTTC.

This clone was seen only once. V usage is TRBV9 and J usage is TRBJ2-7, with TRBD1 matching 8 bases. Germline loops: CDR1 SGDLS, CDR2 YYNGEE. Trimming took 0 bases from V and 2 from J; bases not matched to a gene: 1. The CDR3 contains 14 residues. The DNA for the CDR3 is TGTGCCAGCAGCGTAGCACAGGGGGCCTACGAGCAGTACTTC. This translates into CASSVAQGAYEQYF.

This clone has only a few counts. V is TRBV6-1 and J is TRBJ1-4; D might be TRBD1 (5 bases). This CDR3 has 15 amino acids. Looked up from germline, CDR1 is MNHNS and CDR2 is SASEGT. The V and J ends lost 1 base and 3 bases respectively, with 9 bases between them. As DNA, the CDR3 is TGTGCCAGCAGTGAAGGGGGAGGGGCTAATGAAAAACTGTTTTTT. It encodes CASSEGGGANEKLFF.

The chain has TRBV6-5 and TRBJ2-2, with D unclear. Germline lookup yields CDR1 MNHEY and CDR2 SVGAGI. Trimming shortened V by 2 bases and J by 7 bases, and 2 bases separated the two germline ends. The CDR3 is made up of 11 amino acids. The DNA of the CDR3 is TGTGCCAGCAGTTACCACGGGGAGCTGTTTTTT. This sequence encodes CASSYHGELFF.

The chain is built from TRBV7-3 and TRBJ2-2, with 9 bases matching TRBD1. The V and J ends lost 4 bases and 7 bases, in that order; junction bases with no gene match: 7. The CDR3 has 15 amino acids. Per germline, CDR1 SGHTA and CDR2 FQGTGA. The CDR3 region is CASSSGTGPFGELFF. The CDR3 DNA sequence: TGTGCCAGCAGCTCCGGGACAGGGCCCTTCGGGGAGCTGTTTTTT.